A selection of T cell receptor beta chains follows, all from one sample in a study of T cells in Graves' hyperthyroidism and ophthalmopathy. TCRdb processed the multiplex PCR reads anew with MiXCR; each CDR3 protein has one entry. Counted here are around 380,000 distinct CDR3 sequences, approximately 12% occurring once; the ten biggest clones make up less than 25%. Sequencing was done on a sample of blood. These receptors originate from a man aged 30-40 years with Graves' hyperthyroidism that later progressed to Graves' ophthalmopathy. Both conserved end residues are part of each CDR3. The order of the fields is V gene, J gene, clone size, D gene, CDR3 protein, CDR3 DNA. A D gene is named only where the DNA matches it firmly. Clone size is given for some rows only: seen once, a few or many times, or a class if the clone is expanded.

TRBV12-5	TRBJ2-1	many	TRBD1	CASGSRAGGYEQFF	TGTGCTAGTGGAAGTCGGGCAGGGGGCTATGAGCAGTTCTTC
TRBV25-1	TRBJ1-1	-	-	CASSEFEVTEAFF	TGTGCCAGCAGTGAATTTGAGGTCACTGAAGCTTTCTTT
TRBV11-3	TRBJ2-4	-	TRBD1	CASSTGQGAVIQYF	TGTGCCAGCAGCACTGGACAGGGGGCAGTAATTCAGTACTTC
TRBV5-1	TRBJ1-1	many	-	CASSFSTNTEAFF	TGCGCCAGCAGCTTTTCCACGAACACTGAAGCTTTCTTT
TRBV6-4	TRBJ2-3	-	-	CASSDIPGGTDTQYF	TGTGCCAGCAGTGATATCCCGGGGGGCACAGATACGCAGTATTTT
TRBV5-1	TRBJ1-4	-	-	CASSFGGRENEKLFF	TGCGCCAGCAGCTTTGGGGGACGGGAGAATGAAAAACTGTTTTTT
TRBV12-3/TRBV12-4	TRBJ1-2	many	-	CASSPGQLYGYTF	TGTGCCAGCAGCCCAGGACAGCTTTATGGCTACACCTTC
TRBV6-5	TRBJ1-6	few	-	CASSYSGAKGTLHF	TGTGCCAGCAGTTACTCAGGGGCCAAGGGCACCCTCCACTTT
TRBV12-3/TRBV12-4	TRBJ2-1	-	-	CASSYTTDGQFF	TGTGCCAGCAGCTATACCACGGATGGGCAGTTCTTC
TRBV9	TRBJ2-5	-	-	CASSVGGGAGETQYF	TGTGCCAGCAGCGTAGGGGGGGGGGCCGGTGAGACCCAGTACTTC
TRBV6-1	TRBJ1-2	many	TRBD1	CASQTGMNGYTF	TGTGCCAGCCAGACAGGGATGAATGGCTACACCTTC
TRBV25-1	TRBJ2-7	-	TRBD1	CASSESGTGGFEQYF	TGTGCCAGCAGTGAATCCGGGACAGGGGGCTTCGAGCAGTACTTC
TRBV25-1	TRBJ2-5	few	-	CASSGWEETQYF	TGTGCCAGCAGTGGGTGGGAAGAGACCCAGTACTTC
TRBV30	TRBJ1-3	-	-	CAWSRDLSPGNTIYF	TGTGCCTGGAGTCGGGACCTCTCACCTGGAAACACCATATATTTT
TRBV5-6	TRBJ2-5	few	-	CASSSIGETQYF	TGTGCCAGCAGCTCGATAGGGGAGACCCAGTACTTC
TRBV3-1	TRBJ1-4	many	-	CASSQENADNEKLFF	TGTGCCAGCAGCCAAGAAAATGCAGATAATGAAAAACTGTTTTTT
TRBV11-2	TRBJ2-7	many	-	CASSLNRGGSDEQYF	TGTGCCAGCAGCTTAAACAGGGGAGGCAGCGACGAGCAGTACTTC
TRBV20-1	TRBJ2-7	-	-	CSARLIRASPYEQYF	TGCAGTGCTCGCCTTATCAGGGCCTCTCCCTACGAGCAGTACTTC
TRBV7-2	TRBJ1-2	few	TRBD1	CASSTMGQYYGYTF	TGTGCCAGCAGCACGATGGGACAGTACTATGGCTACACCTTC
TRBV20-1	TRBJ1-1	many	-	CSARGGLQGLPEAFF	TGCAGTGCTAGAGGGGGTTTACAGGGACTCCCTGAAGCTTTCTTT
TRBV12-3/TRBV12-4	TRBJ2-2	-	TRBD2	CASSISGGKVGELFF	TGTGCCAGCAGCATTAGCGGGGGGAAGGTCGGGGAGCTGTTTTTT
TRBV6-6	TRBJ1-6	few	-	CASSYSFSPLHF	TGTGCCAGCAGTTACTCTTTTTCACCCCTCCACTTT
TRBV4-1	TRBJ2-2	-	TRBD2	CASSQGLAGVLTGELFF	TGCGCCAGCAGCCAAGGACTAGCGGGGGTCCTCACCGGGGAGCTGTTTTTT
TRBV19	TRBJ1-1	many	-	CASGMPWGRNNTEAFF	TGTGCCAGTGGGATGCCCTGGGGACGGAACAACACTGAAGCTTTCTTT
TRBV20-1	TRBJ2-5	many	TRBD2	CSAGGGAEETQYF	TGCAGTGCTGGGGGAGGGGCGGAGGAGACCCAGTACTTC
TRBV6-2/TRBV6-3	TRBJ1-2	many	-	CASTNRRAGYTF	TGTGCCAGCACCAACCGACGAGCGGGCTACACCTTC
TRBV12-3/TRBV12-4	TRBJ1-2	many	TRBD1	CASSFGTGGIGYTF	TGTGCCAGCAGTTTCGGGACAGGTGGAATTGGCTACACCTTC
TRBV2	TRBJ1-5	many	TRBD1	CASTSGGHQPQHF	TGTGCCAGCACATCAGGGGGCCATCAGCCCCAGCATTTT
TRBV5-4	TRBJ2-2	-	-	CSSRGAPGGELFF	TGTTCCAGCAGGGGGGCCCCCGGCGGGGAGCTGTTTTTT
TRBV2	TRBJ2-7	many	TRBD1	CASTRDRSYYEQYF	TGTGCCAGCACTCGGGACAGGTCCTATTACGAGCAGTACTTC
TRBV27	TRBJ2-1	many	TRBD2	CASRQLGRLAGTNEQFF	TGTGCCAGCCGTCAATTGGGGAGACTAGCGGGGACTAATGAGCAGTTCTTC
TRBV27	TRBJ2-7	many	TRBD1	CASSLQGQGGYEQYF	TGTGCCAGCAGTTTACAGGGACAGGGAGGGTACGAGCAGTACTTC
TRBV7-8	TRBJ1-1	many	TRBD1	CASSLARGQGLYAFF	TGTGCCAGCAGCTTAGCGAGAGGACAGGGTTTGTACGCTTTCTTT
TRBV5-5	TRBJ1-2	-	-	CASSLQKGFNYGYTF	TGTGCCAGCAGCTTGCAAAAGGGCTTTAACTATGGCTACACCTTC
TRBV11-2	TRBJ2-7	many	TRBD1	CASSSPRTGVRYEQYF	TGTGCCAGCAGCTCCCCCCGGACAGGGGTTCGGTACGAGCAGTACTTC
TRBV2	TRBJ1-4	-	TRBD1	CASKTGASTNEKLFF	TGTGCCAGCAAGACAGGGGCATCAACTAATGAAAAACTGTTTTTT
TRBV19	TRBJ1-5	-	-	CASQDPRDSNQPQHF	TGTGCCAGCCAGGACCCACGAGATAGCAATCAGCCCCAGCATTTT
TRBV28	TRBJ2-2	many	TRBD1	CASSLFYRGLAGELFF	TGTGCCAGCAGTTTATTTTACAGGGGGCTCGCCGGGGAGCTGTTTTTT
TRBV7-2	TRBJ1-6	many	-	CASSSGGVQGSSPLHF	TGTGCCAGCAGCTCCGGCGGCGTACAGGGATCCTCACCCCTCCACTTT
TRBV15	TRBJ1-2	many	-	CATSRVTGNYGYTF	TGTGCCACCAGCAGAGTTACAGGGAACTATGGCTACACCTTC
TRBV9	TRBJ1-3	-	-	CASSPGTVHSGNTIYF	TGTGCCAGCAGTCCTGGGACGGTCCACTCTGGAAACACCATATATTTT
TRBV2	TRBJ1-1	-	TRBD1	CASSEPRQGTPEAFF	TGTGCCAGCAGTGAACCGCGACAGGGGACCCCTGAAGCTTTCTTT
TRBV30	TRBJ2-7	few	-	CAWSGQATWDEQYF	TGTGCCTGGAGTGGGCAGGCGACATGGGACGAGCAGTACTTC
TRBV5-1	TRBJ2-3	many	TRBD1	CASSLGQGIDTQYF	TGCGCCAGCAGCTTGGGACAGGGGATAGATACGCAGTATTTT
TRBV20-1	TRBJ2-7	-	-	CSARQGPNYNEQYF	TGCAGTGCTAGACAGGGGCCGAACTACAATGAGCAGTACTTC
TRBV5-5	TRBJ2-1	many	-	CASSLDRPREQFF	TGTGCCAGCAGCTTGGACAGGCCGAGGGAGCAGTTCTTC
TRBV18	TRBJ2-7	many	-	CASSPSAQTRSYEQYF	TGTGCCAGCTCACCGTCCGCACAGACCCGCTCCTACGAGCAGTACTTC
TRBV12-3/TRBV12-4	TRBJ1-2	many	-	CASRPWGDRHGYTF	TGTGCCAGCAGACCGTGGGGGGATCGGCATGGCTACACCTTC
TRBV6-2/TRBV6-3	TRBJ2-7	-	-	CASRIRVGAYEQYF	TGTGCCAGCAGGATCAGGGTGGGGGCCTACGAGCAGTACTTC
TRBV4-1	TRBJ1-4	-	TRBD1	CASSQRYWGQGEKLFF	TGCGCCAGCAGCCAAAGATATTGGGGACAGGGTGAAAAACTGTTTTTT
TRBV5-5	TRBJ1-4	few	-	CASRAPQVLGEKLFF	TGTGCCAGCAGGGCTCCACAAGTTCTGGGCGAAAAACTGTTTTTT
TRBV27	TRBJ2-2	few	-	CASSFTGGAIGELFF	TGTGCCAGCAGTTTTACAGGGGGGGCTATCGGGGAGCTGTTTTTT
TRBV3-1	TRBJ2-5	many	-	CASSHSDIRRETQYF	TGTGCCAGCAGCCATTCCGACATTAGAAGGGAGACCCAGTACTTC
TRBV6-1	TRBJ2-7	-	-	CASSENRREQYF	TGTGCCAGCAGTGAAAACAGGAGGGAGCAGTACTTC